The clone carrying this T cell receptor (beta chain) was observed at least ten times. The data belong to a study of regulatory T cells in long-lasting Graves disease. The time point is: newly diagnosed GD, antithyroid drugs for less than 3 months. The TCR library was made from RNA extracted from PBMCs. This CDR3 spans 16 amino acids. The ends lost 6 bases at V and 4 bases at J; junction bases unmatched: 9. CDR3 regions were amplified by Arm-PCR using iRepertoire HTBI primers to build TCR beta libraries. MiXCR was run by TCRdb on the multiplex PCR reads, yielding one entry per CDR3 protein. Seen here are fewer than 650,000 distinct CDR3 sequences, around 15% observed once, and the top ten hold around 13%. A further study also used this sample, focusing on T cells in Graves' hyperthyroidism and ophthalmopathy. That source adds: Patients aged 18 to 65 had newly diagnosed hyperthyroidism lasting under 2 months.

The chain has TRBV12-3 or TRBV12-4 and TRBJ2-1, with 10 bases that match TRBD2. The starting material was peripheral blood mononuclear cells (PBMCs), obtained at new diagnosis, from a patient treated with antithyroid drugs. The TCR comes from a man aged 18 to 35 with Graves disease. This CDR3 is CASRDQLAGRYNEQFF. DNA for the CDR3: TGTGCCAGCAGAGACCAACTAGCGGGACGGTACAATGAGCAGTTCTTC.